This passage covers 2 T cell receptor beta chains from one sample sequenced in a study of blood T cells in healthy people across ages. The second PCR ran roughly 7 to 11 cycles with a sample-barcoded 5' primer and J-beta primers. Using its own MiXCR run on the 5' RACE reads, TCRdb lists one record per CDR3 protein. The table lists about 1.8 million distinct CDR3 sequences, about 50% of them singletons. Material: blood. The origin of the receptors is a woman aged 40 to 50 in good health.

V usage is TRBV13 and J usage is TRBJ2-6; 9 nucleotides agree with TRBD1. CDR1 and CDR2 (germline): PRHDT, FYEKMQ (reference sequence). This CDR3 comprises 20 residues. The V and J ends lost 5 bases and 1 base, in that order; junction bases with no gene match: 15. The CDR3 coding sequence is TGTGCCAGCAGCCATTCTACTCCGGGACAGGGTTCATCTGGGGCCAACGTCCTGACTTTC. It translates to CASSHSTPGQGSSGANVLTF.

This clonotype was observed a handful of times. The chain uses TRBV6-5 and TRBJ2-7; D gene unclear. Per the germline V gene, CDR1 is MNHEY and CDR2 is SVGAGI. V lost 4 bases to trimming and J lost 3 bases, with 13 bases between them. This CDR3 has 14 residues. The CDR3 reads CASSSMDVNYEQYF. CDR3 nucleotides: TGTGCCAGCAGTTCGATGGACGTAAACTACGAGCAGTACTTC.